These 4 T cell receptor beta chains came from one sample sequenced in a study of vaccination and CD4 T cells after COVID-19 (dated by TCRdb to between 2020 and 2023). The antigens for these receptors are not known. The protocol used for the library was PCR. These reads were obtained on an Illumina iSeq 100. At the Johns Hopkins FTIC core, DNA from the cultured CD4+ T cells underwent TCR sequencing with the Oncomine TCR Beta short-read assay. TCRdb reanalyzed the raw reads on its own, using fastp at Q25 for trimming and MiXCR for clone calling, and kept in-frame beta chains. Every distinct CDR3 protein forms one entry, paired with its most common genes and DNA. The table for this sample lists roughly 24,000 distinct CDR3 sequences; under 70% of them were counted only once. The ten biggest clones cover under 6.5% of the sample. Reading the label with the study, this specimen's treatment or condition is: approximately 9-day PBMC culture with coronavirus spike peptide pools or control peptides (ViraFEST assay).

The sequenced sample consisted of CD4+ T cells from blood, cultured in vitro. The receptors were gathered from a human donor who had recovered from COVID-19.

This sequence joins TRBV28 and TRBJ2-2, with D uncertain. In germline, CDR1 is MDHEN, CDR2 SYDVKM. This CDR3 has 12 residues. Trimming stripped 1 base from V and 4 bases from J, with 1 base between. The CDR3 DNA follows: TGTGCCAGCAGTTTATTCACCGGGGAGCTGTTTTTT. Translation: CASSLFTGELFF.

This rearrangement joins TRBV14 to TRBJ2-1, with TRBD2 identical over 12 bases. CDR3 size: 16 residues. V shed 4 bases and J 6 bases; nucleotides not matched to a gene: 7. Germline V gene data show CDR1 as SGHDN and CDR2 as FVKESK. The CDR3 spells CASSLLPGLAGNEQFF. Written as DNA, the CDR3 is TGTGCCAGCAGCCTCCTTCCGGGACTAGCGGGCAATGAGCAGTTCTTC.

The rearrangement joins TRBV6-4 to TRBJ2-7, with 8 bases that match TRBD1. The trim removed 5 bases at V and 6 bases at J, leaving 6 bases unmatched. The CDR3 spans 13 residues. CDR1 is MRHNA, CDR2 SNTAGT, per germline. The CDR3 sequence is CASSPQGVGEQYF. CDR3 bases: TGTGCCAGCAGTCCACAGGGGGTGGGCGAGCAGTACTTC.

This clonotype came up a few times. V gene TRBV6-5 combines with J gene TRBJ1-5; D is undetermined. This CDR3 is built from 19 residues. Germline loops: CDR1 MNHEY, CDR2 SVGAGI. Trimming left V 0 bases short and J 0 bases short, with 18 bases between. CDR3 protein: CASSYSGLGRNYSNQPQHF. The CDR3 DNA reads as TGTGCCAGCAGTTACTCGGGATTGGGCAGAAATTATAGCAATCAGCCCCAGCATTTT.